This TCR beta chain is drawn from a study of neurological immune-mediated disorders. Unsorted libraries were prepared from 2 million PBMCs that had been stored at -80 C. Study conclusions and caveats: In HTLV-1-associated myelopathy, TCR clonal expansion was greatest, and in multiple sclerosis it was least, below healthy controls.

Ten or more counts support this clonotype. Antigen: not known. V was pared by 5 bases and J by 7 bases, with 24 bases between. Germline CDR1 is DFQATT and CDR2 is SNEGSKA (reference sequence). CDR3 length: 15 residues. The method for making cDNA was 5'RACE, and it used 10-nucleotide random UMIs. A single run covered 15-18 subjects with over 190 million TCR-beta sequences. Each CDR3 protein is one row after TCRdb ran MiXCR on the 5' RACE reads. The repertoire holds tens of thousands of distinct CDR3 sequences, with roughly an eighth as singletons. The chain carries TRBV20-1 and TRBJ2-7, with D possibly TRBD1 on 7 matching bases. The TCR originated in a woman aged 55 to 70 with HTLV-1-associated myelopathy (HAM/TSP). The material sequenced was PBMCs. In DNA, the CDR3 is TGCAGTGCTCGACCTCCCCCGGGGGACAGCGGGGAGCAGTACTTC. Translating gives CSARPPPGDSGEQYF.